This T cell receptor beta chain was sequenced in a study of blood T cells in healthy people across ages. Combining a sample-barcoded 5' primer with a J-beta primer mix, a second PCR ran for about 6 to 12 cycles. TCRdb reprocessed the 5' RACE reads via MiXCR and lists one record per CDR3 protein. In the table there are approximately 880,000 distinct CDR3 sequences, under 50% of which are singletons. This clonotype showed up just a few times. Its matching antigen is unknown. General study points: Across the age range, TCR beta diversity per million T cells fell in a roughly linear way. Diversity figures based on one million T cells were deemed too low. Naive T cell percentage by flow cytometry tracked strongly with beta diversity.

Drawing of peripheral blood yielded ten milliliters from each donor. This CDR3 is built from 16 residues. After removal of 6 bases from V and 4 bases from J, the junction contained 11 bases not matched to a gene. Sequencing was performed on blood. The rearrangement links TRBV12-3 or TRBV12-4 to TRBJ2-1, with 8 bases matching TRBD2. The source is a man aged 25 to 45 in good health. The CDR3 sequence is CASSASGTRIYNEQFF. The CDR3 nucleotides read TGTGCCAGCAGCGCCTCCGGGACTAGGATTTACAATGAGCAGTTCTTC.